This paragraph covers one T cell receptor (beta chain) sequence. Antigen unknown. This sample is drawn from a study of T-cell memory formation after mild COVID-19. With constant-segment primers, 5'RACE yielded cDNA libraries of TCR alpha and TCR beta that carried sample barcodes and UMIs. TCRdb used MiXCR to reprocess the 5' RACE reads, holding one entry per CDR3 protein. The profile covers roughly 600,000 distinct CDR3 sequences, with 18% appearing a single time and around 11% taken by the ten largest. V was pared by 6 bases and J by 3 bases, with 9 bases between. From germline, CDR1 is SQVTM and CDR2 ANQGSEA. The CDR3 spans 12 residues. Study findings and constraints: Second-wave clones peaking on day 37 lacked confirmed SARS-CoV-2 specificity. In pre-infection memory, a portion of responding clones appeared, which suggested that cross-reactive memory joined.

The J gene is TRBJ2-1, the V gene TRBV29-1; D possibly corresponds to TRBD2 (6 bases). The sequence was collected from an adult woman who had mild COVID-19 (a few samples of this study predate the infection). Cell type and time point are not known. The source material was PBMCs or a T cell subset sorted from them (not recorded which). DNA for the CDR3: TGCAGCGTGGGGAGGAGCTACAATGAGCAGTTCTTC. Protein sequence: CSVGRSYNEQFF.